Below are 29 T cell receptor beta chains sequenced from a single sample in a study of spatial heterogeneity in lung cancer. Regarding time point: sample taken at primary tumor resection. One entry per CDR3 protein results from TCRdb running MiXCR on the 5' RACE reads. The table lists 55,000 to 70,000 distinct CDR3 sequences, about 5.9% of them singletons. Sequenced material: PBMCs, taken at surgery. Source of these receptors: a female donor with early-stage non-small cell lung cancer.

The table lists this clonotype with a few counts. The rearrangement links TRBV6-5 to TRBJ1-2; 9 nucleotides line up with TRBD1. Germline CDR1 is MNHEY and CDR2 is SVGAGI. The CDR3 spans 14 residues. The V segment lost 0 bases and the J segment 4 bases; nucleotides outside the gene matches: 0. The CDR3 DNA is TGTGCCAGCAGTTACTCGACAGGGGGCTATGGCTACACCTTC. Its protein product is CASSYSTGGYGYTF.

This clonotype was seen at least ten times. The CDR3 is CASSLESGFSYEQYF. CDR3 DNA: TGTGCCAGCAGCTTGGAATCTGGGTTCTCCTACGAGCAGTACTTC. V and J are TRBV5-5 and TRBJ2-7; D gene ambiguous. V was trimmed by 0 bases and J by 0 bases, leaving 10 bases between them. The CDR3 contains 15 residues. The germline gives CDR1 SGHKS, CDR2 YYEKEE (reference sequence).

This clonotype was counted ten times or more. The chain joins TRBV5-4 to TRBJ2-7; 12 bases map to TRBD2. The CDR3 consists of 15 residues. With V trimmed by 3 bases and J by 2 bases, 3 bases remained unmatched. The germline V gene has CDR1 SGHNT and CDR2 YYREEE (reference sequence). CDR3 residues: CASSSTSGGTYEQYF. The CDR3 region has the DNA TGTGCCAGCAGCTCTACTAGCGGGGGGACCTACGAGCAGTACTTC.

This clonotype turned up a few times. The chain employs TRBV5-1 and TRBJ2-3, with 8 positions matching TRBD1. Per the germline V gene, CDR1 is SGHRS and CDR2 is YFSETQ. The length of the CDR3 is 17 residues. J gave up 4 bases and V 4 bases, and 14 bases lay outside the gene matches. CDR3 in DNA: TGCGCCAGCAGCCCGGACAGGGCGGGCAGGGGTGCAGATACGCAGTATTTT. It codes for CASSPDRAGRGADTQYF.

This clonotype was observed at least ten times. One base away lies a much larger clone, so this may be a sequencing read error. This chain joins TRBV28 and TRBJ1-1, with TRBD1 matching 7 bases. There are 15 residues in the CDR3. CDR1 and CDR2 (germline): MDHEN, SYDVKM. Here the CDR3 reads CASSGTDIMNTEVFF. The CDR3 DNA reads TGTGCCAGCAGCGGGACAGACATTATGAACACTGAAGTTTTCTTT.

This clonotype showed up many times. The chain has TRBV7-9 and TRBJ2-1; D not resolved. Germline values: CDR1 SEHNR, CDR2 FQNEAQ (reference sequence). There are 11 residues in the CDR3. V was cut by 5 bases and J by 4 bases, with 3 bases left in between. The CDR3 loop is CASSAYNEQFF. DNA of the CDR3: TGTGCCAGCAGCGCTTACAATGAGCAGTTCTTC.

This clonotype was recorded a few times. The junction shows a germline mismatch at one end, possibly a read error. V usage is TRBV20-1 and J usage is TRBJ2-4; 10 bases fit TRBD2. The CDR3 is made up of 16 amino acids. Germline V gene data show CDR1 as DFQATT and CDR2 as SNEGSKA (reference sequence). CDR3 DNA sequence: TGCAGTGCCAGAGCTCCCGTCAGCGGGGGGGGAAACATTCAGTACTTC. Translating gives CSARAPVSGGGNIQYF.

This clonotype appeared a few times. The chain links TRBV10-3 to TRBJ1-1; no clear D gene. Germline V gene sequence: CDR1 ENHRY, CDR2 SYGVKD. The CDR3 is 13 amino acids. The V and J ends lost 1 base and 1 base respectively, with 4 bases between them. CDR3 region: CAISEWANTEAFF. DNA for the CDR3: TGTGCCATCAGTGAGTGGGCGAACACTGAAGCTTTCTTT.

This clonotype was counted at least ten times. The J gene is TRBJ2-3, the V gene TRBV7-3, with D unclear. The ends were cut back, 5 bases at V and 2 bases at J, with 14 bases in the middle. The CDR3 loop spans 15 amino acids. Germline CDR1 is SGHTA and CDR2 is FQGTGA. The chain's CDR3 is CASSPTVSSTDTQYF. The CDR3 DNA follows: TGTGCCAGCAGCCCGACGGTCAGTTCCACAGATACGCAGTATTTT.

The V gene is TRBV20-1, the J gene TRBJ1-2; D is unclear. The CDR3 spans 13 residues. V shed 0 bases and J shed 8 bases, with 13 bases lying between them. The germline CDR1 and CDR2 sequences are DFQATT and SNEGSKA (reference sequence). For the CDR3, the DNA is TGCAGTGCTAGAGATCCGGGATGGTCCGGCTACACCTTC. This sequence encodes CSARDPGWSGYTF.

There are many counts of this clonotype. This chain uses TRBV6-5 with TRBJ1-4; the D gene is possibly TRBD1 (5 bases). This CDR3 comprises 15 residues. Germline lookup yields CDR1 MNHEY and CDR2 SVGAGI. V was clipped by 2 bases and J by 3 bases, with 10 bases between them. CDR3 in DNA: TGTGCCAGCAGTTACGTCGGGGGGTCTAATGAAAAACTGTTTTTT. It codes for CASSYVGGSNEKLFF.

This clonotype turned up a few times. The chain links TRBV29-1 to TRBJ1-1, with no clear D. Trimming shortened V by 6 bases and J by 2 bases, and 10 bases separated the two germline ends. The CDR3 covers 12 residues. From germline, CDR1 is SQVTM and CDR2 ANQGSEA. CDR3 in amino acids: CSVNMLNTEAFF. In DNA, the CDR3 is TGCAGCGTCAACATGTTAAACACTGAAGCTTTCTTT.

By sample fraction, this clonotype is medium-sized (0.01 to 0.1%). Here the CDR3 reads CASLTGYTEAFF. For the CDR3, the DNA is TGTGCCAGCTTAACAGGGTACACTGAAGCTTTCTTT. The chain recombines TRBV5-6 with TRBJ1-1, with D possibly matching TRBD1 (6 bases). The germline gives CDR1 SGHDT, CDR2 YYEEEE. The length of the CDR3 is 12 residues. Trimming shortened V by 7 bases and J by 3 bases, and 10 bases separated the two germline ends. The full variable domain, completed using reference TRBV5-6 and TRBJ1-1, is DAGVTQSPTHLIKTRGQQVTLRCSPKSGHDTVSWYQQALGQGPQFIFQYYEEEERQRGNFPDRFSGHQFPNYSSELNVNALLLGDSALYLCASLTGYTEAFFGQGTRLTVV.

This clonotype was counted at least ten times. The chain couples TRBV9 to TRBJ1-1, with D unresolved. Looked up from germline, CDR1 is SGDLS and CDR2 is YYNGEE. This CDR3 has 13 residues. Deletions cut 2 bases from V and 4 bases from J, with 9 bases between. The CDR3 DNA follows: TGTGCCAGCAGCGTGGGATCAAGCACTGAAGCTTTCTTT. Protein product: CASSVGSSTEAFF.

This clonotype occurred many times. The V gene is TRBV9, the J gene TRBJ2-7, with 11 bases identical to TRBD2. This CDR3 spans 15 amino acids. Germline trimming cut 4 bases from V and 2 bases from J; bases unmatched to any gene: 5. The germline V gene encodes CDR1 SGDLS and CDR2 YYNGEE. CDR3 residues: CASSLTSGSPYEQYF. In DNA, the CDR3 is TGTGCCAGCAGCTTAACTAGCGGGAGTCCCTACGAGCAGTACTTC.

The CDR3 is CASSLGTPVSITF. CDR3 nucleotide sequence: TGTGCCAGCAGCTTGGGGACGCCAGTCTCCATTACCTTC. The V gene is TRBV5-4, the J gene TRBJ1-2; D not certain. Per the germline V gene, CDR1 is SGHNT and CDR2 is YYREEE (reference sequence). Trimming took 0 bases from V and 14 from J, leaving 17 bases between them. The CDR3 is 13 amino acids.

This clonotype has at least ten counts. This chain connects TRBV24-1 to TRBJ2-3; D may be TRBD2 (6 bases). The CDR3 consists of 15 residues. Germline CDR1 KGHDR, CDR2 SFDVKD. V dropped 7 bases and J dropped 1 base, with 14 bases sitting between them. CDR3 in amino acids: CATSLSGSGTDTQYF. As DNA, the CDR3 is TGTGCCACCAGCCTCAGCGGGTCGGGCACAGATACGCAGTATTTT.

This clonotype was detected ten times or more. The chain has TRBV20-1 and TRBJ1-1; 8 bases line up with TRBD1. The germline V gene encodes CDR1 DFQATT and CDR2 SNEGSKA (reference sequence). V shed 1 base and J 1 base; nucleotides not matched to a gene: 11. The CDR3 is 17 amino acids. CDR3 in amino acids: CSARGPGAGTGNTEAFF. In DNA, the CDR3 is TGCAGTGCTAGAGGCCCTGGGGCCGGGACAGGGAACACTGAAGCTTTCTTT.

The chain uses TRBV6-6 and TRBJ1-4; D gene uncertain. Trimming shortened V by 3 bases and J by 7 bases, and 18 bases separated the two germline ends. The length of the CDR3 is 16 residues. Germline CDR1 is MNHNY and CDR2 is SVGAGI (reference sequence). This CDR3 is CASSYRHPGEGEKLFF. The CDR3 nucleotides read TGTGCCAGCAGTTATCGCCACCCTGGGGAGGGTGAAAAACTGTTTTTT.

This chain links TRBV7-3 with TRBJ1-1, with 10 bases that match TRBD1. Germline V gene data show CDR1 as SGHTA and CDR2 as FQGTGA. This CDR3 has 16 residues. Trimming removed 4 bases from V and 4 bases from J; junction bases left unmatched: 9. In DNA, the CDR3 is TGTGCCAGCAGCTCAGGGGACAGGGGCTGGGGCACTGAAGCTTTCTTT. Its protein product is CASSSGDRGWGTEAFF.

This clonotype came up many times. The chain combines TRBV7-3 with TRBJ1-2; 10 bases align to TRBD1. V shed 5 bases and J 4 bases; nucleotides not matched to a gene: 4. The CDR3 length is 14 residues. CDR1 and CDR2 (germline): SGHTA, FQGTGA. CDR3 residues: CASSPTGGSYGYTF. DNA for the CDR3: TGTGCCAGCAGCCCGACAGGGGGCAGCTATGGCTACACCTTC.

This clonotype was counted only a few times. This rearrangement joins TRBV5-4 to TRBJ1-1; D possibly corresponds to TRBD1 (6 bases). V was shortened by 0 bases and J by 4 bases, with 16 bases between the two germline ends. Germline CDR1 reads SGHNT; CDR2 reads YYREEE (reference sequence). This CDR3 spans 16 amino acids. CDR3 residues: CASSLGTAPRGTEAFF. CDR3 DNA: TGTGCCAGCAGCTTGGGGACGGCACCCAGGGGCACTGAAGCTTTCTTT.

This clonotype has more than one count but fewer than ten. CDR3 bases: TGTGCCAGCAGGCCGGCTAGCGGGGGCCTGCGGGATACGCAGTATTTT. This sequence encodes CASRPASGGLRDTQYF. The chain employs TRBV6-1 and TRBJ2-3; 10 bases align to TRBD2. CDR1 and CDR2 from the germline V gene are MNHNS and SASEGT. The CDR3 is made up of 16 amino acids. V lost 6 bases and J lost 6; bases outside the gene matches: 12.

This clonotype was counted ten times or more. J is TRBJ1-1 and V is TRBV6-6; no reliable D call. The CDR3 runs 14 residues. The germline CDR1 and CDR2 sequences are MNHNY and SVGAGI (reference sequence). V lost 2 bases and J 4 bases, leaving 11 bases between the germline ends. The CDR3 reads CASSYARRSTEAFF. In DNA form, the CDR3 reads TGTGCCAGCAGTTACGCCCGGAGGAGCACTGAAGCTTTCTTT.

The chain joins TRBV10-3 to TRBJ1-1, with D possibly matching TRBD1 (6 bases). V lost 6 bases and J lost 2, with 22 bases in between. CDR3 length equals 17 residues. Germline CDR1 ENHRY, CDR2 SYGVKD. The CDR3 DNA is TGTGCCATCAGCTTCGCCGGGACAAAAGACGCAAACACTGAAGCTTTCTTT. This codes for CAISFAGTKDANTEAFF.

The chain has TRBV10-1 and TRBJ1-6; D is uncertain. Germline loops: CDR1 WNHNN, CDR2 SYGVQD (reference sequence). The CDR3 contains 13 residues. Trimming cost V 4 bases and J 8 bases, with 9 bases left between them. The CDR3, as DNA: TGCGCCAGCAGTGGGCAGGTGGATTCACCCCTCCACTTT. Its translation: CASSGQVDSPLHF.

This clonotype was found many times. The germline gene is not matched at one end of the junction; a read error may be the cause. The chain recombines TRBV27 with TRBJ1-1, with TRBD1 matching over 9 bases. The germline V gene encodes CDR1 MNHEY and CDR2 SMNVEV (reference sequence). This CDR3 contains 15 residues. For the CDR3, the DNA is TGTGCCAGCAGTTTATCGCTCACAGGGGGCACTGAAACTTTCTTT. Residues: CASSLSLTGGTETFF.

This clonotype was picked up many times. The DNA for the CDR3 is TGTGCCAGCAGCGTAAGATTTGAATCCTACGAGCAGTACTTC. As protein: CASSVRFESYEQYF. The chain is built from TRBV9 and TRBJ2-7; D is unclear. Germline CDR1 is SGDLS and CDR2 is YYNGEE. The CDR3 runs 14 residues. The V end was cut by 1 base, the J end by 1 base, with 9 bases between.

In its sample, this clonotype was seen many times. This chain connects TRBV9 to TRBJ1-2; 9 bases agree with TRBD1. This CDR3 has 17 residues. Germline values: CDR1 SGDLS, CDR2 YYNGEE. V was clipped by 4 bases and J by 1 base; unmatched bases: 11. CDR3 region: CASSPQTGGGVNYGYTF. The CDR3 DNA is TGTGCCAGCAGCCCCCAGACAGGGGGAGGCGTTAACTATGGCTACACCTTC. The full variable domain, completed using reference TRBV9 and TRBJ1-2, is DSGVTQTPKHLITATGQRVTLRCSPRSGDLSVYWYQQSLDQGLQFLIQYYNGEERAKGNILERFSAQQFPDLHSELNLSSLELGDSALYFCASSPQTGGGVNYGYTFGSGTRLTVV.